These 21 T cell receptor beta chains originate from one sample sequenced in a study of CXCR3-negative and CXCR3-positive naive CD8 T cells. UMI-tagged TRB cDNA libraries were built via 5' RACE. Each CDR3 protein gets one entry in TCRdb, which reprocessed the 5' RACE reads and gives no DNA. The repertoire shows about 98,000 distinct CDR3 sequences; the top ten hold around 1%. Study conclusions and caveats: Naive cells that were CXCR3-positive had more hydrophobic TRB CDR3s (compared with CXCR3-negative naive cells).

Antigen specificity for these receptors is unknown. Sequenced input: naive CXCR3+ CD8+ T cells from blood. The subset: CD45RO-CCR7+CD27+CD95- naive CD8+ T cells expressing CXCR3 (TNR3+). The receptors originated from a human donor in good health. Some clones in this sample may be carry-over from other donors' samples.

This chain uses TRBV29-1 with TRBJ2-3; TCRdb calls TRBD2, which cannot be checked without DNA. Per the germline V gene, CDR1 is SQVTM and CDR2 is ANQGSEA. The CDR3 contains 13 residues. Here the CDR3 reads CSVGLAVPDTQYF.

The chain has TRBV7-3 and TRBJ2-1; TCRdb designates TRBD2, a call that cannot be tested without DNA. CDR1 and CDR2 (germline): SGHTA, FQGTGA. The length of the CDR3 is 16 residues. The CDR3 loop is CASSFIAGGPFDEQFF.

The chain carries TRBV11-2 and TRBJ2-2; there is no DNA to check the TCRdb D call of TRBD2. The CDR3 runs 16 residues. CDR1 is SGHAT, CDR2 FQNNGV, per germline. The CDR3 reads CASSTNRDYYTGELFF. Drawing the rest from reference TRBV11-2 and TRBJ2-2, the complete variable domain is EAGVAQSPRYKIIEKRQSVAFWCNPISGHATLYWYQQILGQGPKLLIQFQNNGVVDDSQLPKDRFSAERLKGVDSTLKIQPAKLEDSAVYLCASSTNRDYYTGELFFGEGSRLTVL.

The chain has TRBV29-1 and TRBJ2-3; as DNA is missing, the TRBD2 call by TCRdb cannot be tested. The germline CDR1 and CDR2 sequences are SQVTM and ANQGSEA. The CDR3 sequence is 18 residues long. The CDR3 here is CSVENFGTSGIGTDTQYF.

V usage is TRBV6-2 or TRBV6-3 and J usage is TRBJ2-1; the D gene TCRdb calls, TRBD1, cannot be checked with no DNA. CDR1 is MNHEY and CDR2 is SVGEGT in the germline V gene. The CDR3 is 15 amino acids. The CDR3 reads CASSYRTVSYNEQFF.

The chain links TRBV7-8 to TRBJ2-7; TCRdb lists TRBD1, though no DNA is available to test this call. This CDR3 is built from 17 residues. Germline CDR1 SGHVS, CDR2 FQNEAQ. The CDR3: CASSSSRFRDTSYEQYF. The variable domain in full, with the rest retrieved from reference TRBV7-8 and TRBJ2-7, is GAGVSQSPRYKVAKRGQDVALRCDPISGHVSLFWYQQALGQGPEFLTYFQNEAQLDKSGLPSDRFFAERPEGSVSTLKIQRTQQEDSAVYLCASSSSRFRDTSYEQYFGPGTRLTVT.

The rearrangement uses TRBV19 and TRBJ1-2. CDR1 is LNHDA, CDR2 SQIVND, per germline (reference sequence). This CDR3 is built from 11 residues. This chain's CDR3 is CATPGSGGYTF.

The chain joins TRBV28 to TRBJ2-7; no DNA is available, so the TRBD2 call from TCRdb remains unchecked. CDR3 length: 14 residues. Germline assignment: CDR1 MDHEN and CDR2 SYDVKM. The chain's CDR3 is CASSLTSGSYEQYF.

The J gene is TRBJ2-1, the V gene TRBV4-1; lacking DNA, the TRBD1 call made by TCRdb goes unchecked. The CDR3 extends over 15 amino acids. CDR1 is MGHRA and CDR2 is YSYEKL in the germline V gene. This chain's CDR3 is CASSQQGEARDEQSF.

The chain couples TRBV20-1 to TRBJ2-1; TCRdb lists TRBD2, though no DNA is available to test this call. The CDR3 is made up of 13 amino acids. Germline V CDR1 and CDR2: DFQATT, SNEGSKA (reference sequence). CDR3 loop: CSARTSGSLEQFF.

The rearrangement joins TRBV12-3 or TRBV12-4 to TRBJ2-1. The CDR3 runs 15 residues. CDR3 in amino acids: CASSLLPSPYNEQFF.

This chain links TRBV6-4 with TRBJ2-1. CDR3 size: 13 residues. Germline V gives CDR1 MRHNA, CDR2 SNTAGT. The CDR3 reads CASSDRNNNEQFF.

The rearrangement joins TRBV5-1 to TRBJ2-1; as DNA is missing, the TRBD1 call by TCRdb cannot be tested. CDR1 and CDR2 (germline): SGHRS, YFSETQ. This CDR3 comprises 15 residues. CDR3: CASSQYRVSVNEQFF.

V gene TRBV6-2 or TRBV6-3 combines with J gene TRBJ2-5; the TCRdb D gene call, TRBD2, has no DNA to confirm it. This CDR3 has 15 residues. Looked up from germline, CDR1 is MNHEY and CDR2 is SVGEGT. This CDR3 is CASSEGLMYQETQYF.

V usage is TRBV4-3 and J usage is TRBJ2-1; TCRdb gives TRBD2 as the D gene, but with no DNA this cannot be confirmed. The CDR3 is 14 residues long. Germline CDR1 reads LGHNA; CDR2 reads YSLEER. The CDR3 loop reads CASSSSRAGQEQFF.

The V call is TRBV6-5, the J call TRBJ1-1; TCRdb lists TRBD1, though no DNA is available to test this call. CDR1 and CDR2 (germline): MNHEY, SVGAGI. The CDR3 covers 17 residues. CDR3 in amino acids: CASSSPSSLSVDTEAFF.

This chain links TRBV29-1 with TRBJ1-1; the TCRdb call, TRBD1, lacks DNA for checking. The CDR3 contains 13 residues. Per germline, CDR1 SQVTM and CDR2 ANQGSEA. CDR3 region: CSVDPTGTPEAFF.

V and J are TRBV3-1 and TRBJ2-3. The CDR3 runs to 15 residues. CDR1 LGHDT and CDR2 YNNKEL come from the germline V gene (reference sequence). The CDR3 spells CASSQDRYSTDTQYF.

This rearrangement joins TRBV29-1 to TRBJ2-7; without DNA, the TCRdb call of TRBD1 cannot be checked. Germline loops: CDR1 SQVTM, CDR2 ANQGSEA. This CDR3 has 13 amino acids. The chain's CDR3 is CSVRDRGSYEQYF.

This CDR3 is CSVDANEKLFF. The chain combines TRBV29-1 with TRBJ1-4. Germline V gene sequence: CDR1 SQVTM, CDR2 ANQGSEA. This CDR3 has 11 residues.

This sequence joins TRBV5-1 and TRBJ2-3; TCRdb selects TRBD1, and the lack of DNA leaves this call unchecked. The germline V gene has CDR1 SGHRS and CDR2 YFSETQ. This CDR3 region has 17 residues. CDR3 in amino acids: CASTSPVGDGITDTQYF. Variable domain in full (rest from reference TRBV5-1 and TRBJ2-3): KAGVTQTPRYLIKTRGQQVTLSCSPISGHRSVSWYQQTPGQGLQFLFEYFSETQRNKGNFPGRFSGRQFSNSRSEMNVSTLELGDSALYLCASTSPVGDGITDTQYFGPGTRLTVL.